The 20 T cell receptor beta chains below were found in one sample sequenced in a study of blood T cell repertoires in COVID-19. The method was immunoSEQ multiplex PCR; TCRdb's version includes in-frame clones alone and lacks a portion of them. The table has 50,000 to 65,000 clones, approximately 89% seen once; the top ten hold nearly 5%. The sequencing sample was made of peripheral blood. The source of these receptors is a man between 60 and 75 years old with active COVID-19.

The J gene is TRBJ1-4, the V gene TRBV4-1; the D is unclear. CDR1 and CDR2 from the germline V gene are MGHRA and YSYEKL. V gave up 5 bases and J gave up 5 bases, with 18 bases separating them. CDR3 length: 16 residues. CDR3 coding DNA: TGCGCCAGCAGCTACCCCTTAGGGAGCAAGAATGAAAAACTGTTTTTT. Translated, it gives CASSYPLGSKNEKLFF.

This clone appeared a single time. The chain joins TRBV20-1 to TRBJ1-2; TRBD1 aligns across 9 bases. V trimming: 6 bases; J trimming: 8 bases; junction bases outside the gene matches: 16. The CDR3 loop spans 15 amino acids. Germline values: CDR1 DFQATT, CDR2 SNEGSKA (reference sequence). CDR3 in amino acids: CSASSDRGDIRGYTF. The CDR3 nucleotides are TGCAGTGCGAGTTCGGACAGGGGCGATATACGGGGCTACACCTTC.

This chain uses TRBV19 with TRBJ1-1; no clear D. CDR3 length: 14 amino acids. V was clipped by 6 bases and J by 1 base, with 12 bases between them. Per the germline V gene, CDR1 is LNHDA and CDR2 is SQIVND (reference sequence). The CDR3 DNA sequence: TGTGCCAGTAGGAACCCCACAGCGAACACTGAAGCTTTCTTT. The encoded protein is CASRNPTANTEAFF.

This clone was counted once. This sequence joins TRBV4-2 and TRBJ2-2; 8 bases align to TRBD2. Germline assignment: CDR1 LGHNA and CDR2 YNFKEQ. Losses at the gene ends were 0 bases for V and 0 bases for J; bases not matched to a gene: 0. The CDR3 spans 16 residues. The CDR3 reads CASSQEAGANTGELFF. As DNA, the CDR3 is TGTGCCAGCAGCCAAGAAGCGGGGGCGAACACCGGGGAGCTGTTTTTT.

This clone came up once. This chain joins TRBV4-3 and TRBJ2-7; TRBD1 agrees at 11 bases. The CDR3 spans 14 residues. V shed 8 bases and J 2 bases; nucleotides not matched to a gene: 5. Germline V lookup: CDR1 LGHNA, CDR2 YSLEER. The CDR3 sequence: CASSPGQGAYEQYF. The CDR3 DNA reads as TGCGCCAGCTCGCCGGGACAGGGGGCCTACGAGCAGTACTTC.

In this sample, this clone turned up once. CDR3 in amino acids: CASSKGLAAIYQETQYF. CDR3 coding DNA: TGTGCCAGCAGTAAGGGACTAGCGGCCATCTACCAAGAGACCCAGTACTTC. The chain employs TRBV25-1 and TRBJ2-5, with 11 bases matching TRBD2. This CDR3 has 17 amino acids. V dropped 5 bases and J dropped 0; count of bases not matched to a gene: 8. The germline V gene has CDR1 MGHDK and CDR2 SYGVNS.

The chain is built from TRBV29-1 and TRBJ2-3, with 12 bases identical to TRBD2. Per germline, CDR1 SQVTM and CDR2 ANQGSEA. The V gene end was trimmed by 6 bases and the J gene end by 6 bases; junction bases not matched to a gene: 7. CDR3 size: 14 residues. The CDR3: CSVSTSGSGDTQYF. CDR3 coding DNA: TGCAGCGTGTCGACTAGCGGGAGCGGGGATACGCAGTATTTT.

This chain uses TRBV7-8 with TRBJ2-1, with 8 bases matching TRBD2. V trimming: 1 base; J trimming: 6 bases; junction bases outside the gene matches: 8. Germline V gene data show CDR1 as SGHVS and CDR2 as FQNEAQ. This CDR3 is built from 16 residues. The CDR3 DNA follows: TGTGCCAGCAGCTTAGGTCGGCTAGCGGGTTCCAATGAGCAGTTCTTC. This sequence encodes CASSLGRLAGSNEQFF. Full variable domain (missing parts from reference TRBV7-8 and TRBJ2-1): GAGVSQSPRYKVAKRGQDVALRCDPISGHVSLFWYQQALGQGPEFLTYFQNEAQLDKSGLPSDRFFAERPEGSVSTLKIQRTQQEDSAVYLCASSLGRLAGSNEQFFGPGTRLTVL.

The chain links TRBV7-9 to TRBJ2-5; 13 nucleotides agree with TRBD2. The V gene end was trimmed by 2 bases and the J gene end by 2 bases; junction bases not matched to a gene: 2. Germline V CDR1 and CDR2: SEHNR, FQNEAQ (reference sequence). This CDR3 is built from 16 residues. The CDR3 region is CASSLTTSGRQETQYF. CDR3 nucleotide sequence: TGTGCCAGCAGCTTAACGACTAGCGGGAGGCAAGAGACCCAGTACTTC.

V is TRBV9 and J is TRBJ2-7, with TRBD2 identical over 10 bases. The ends lost 1 base at V and 4 bases at J; junction bases unmatched: 2. CDR3 size: 14 residues. CDR1 is SGDLS, CDR2 YYNGEE, per germline. The CDR3 loop is CASSVTSGNYEQYF. The CDR3 DNA follows: TGTGCCAGCAGCGTAACTAGCGGGAATTACGAGCAGTACTTC.

The chain couples TRBV3-1 (or the pseudogene TRBV3-2) to TRBJ2-7; a weak D match, TRBD2 (5 bases). CDR1 is LGHDT, CDR2 YNNKEL, per germline (reference sequence). Trimming took off 6 bases at V and 2 bases at J, with 17 bases between the two ends. The CDR3 is 15 residues long. The CDR3: CASRPAAGIAYEQYF. CDR3 bases: TGTGCCAGCAGACCCGCGGCGGGTATCGCCTACGAGCAGTACTTC.

V gene TRBV28 combines with J gene TRBJ1-6; D uncertain. CDR3 length: 14 amino acids. Trimming removed 4 bases from V and 0 bases from J, with 4 bases in between. Germline CDR1 reads MDHEN; CDR2 reads SYDVKM. The CDR3 protein is CASSSNSYNSPLHF. CDR3 DNA: TGTGCCAGCAGTTCCAACTCCTATAATTCACCCCTCCACTTT.

The gene calls are TRBV10-3 and TRBJ2-7; 9 bases match TRBD1. The germline CDR1 and CDR2 sequences are ENHRY and SYGVKD. This CDR3 has 14 residues. The J segment lost 3 bases and the V segment lost 7 bases, leaving 7 bases of the junction unmatched. This CDR3 reads CAIKKDRGRYEQYF. The CDR3 DNA is TGTGCCATCAAAAAGGACAGGGGTCGCTACGAGCAGTACTTC.

V gene TRBV6-4 combines with J gene TRBJ2-4; 13 bases are a match to TRBD2. Germline trimming cut 10 bases from V and 4 bases from J; bases unmatched to any gene: 7. The CDR3 is 15 amino acids. The germline V gene has CDR1 MRHNA and CDR2 SNTAGT. The chain's CDR3 is CATTPGLAGKNIQYF. In DNA form, the CDR3 reads TGTGCCACCACACCGGGACTAGCGGGAAAAAACATTCAGTACTTC.

The chain is built from TRBV29-1 and TRBJ1-2, with 8 nucleotides matching TRBD1. Losses at the gene ends were 6 bases for V and 4 bases for J; bases not matched to a gene: 10. Germline CDR1 SQVTM, CDR2 ANQGSEA. This CDR3 region has 14 residues. Here the CDR3 reads CSVAGQGTGYGYTF. The DNA of the CDR3 is TGCAGCGTCGCTGGACAGGGCACGGGCTATGGCTACACCTTC. Supplemented by reference TRBV29-1 and TRBJ1-2, the full variable domain reads SAVISQKPSRDICQRGTSLTIQCQVDSQVTMMFWYRQQPGQSLTLIATANQGSEATYESGFVIDKFPISRPNLTFSTLTVSNMSPEDSSIYLCSVAGQGTGYGYTFGSGTRLTVV.

The chain carries TRBV7-9 and TRBJ2-1; a possible D gene is TRBD2 (6 bases). The length of the CDR3 is 15 residues. Trimming pared 3 bases from V and 9 bases from J, leaving 18 bases between. Germline loops: CDR1 SEHNR, CDR2 FQNEAQ (reference sequence). The CDR3 DNA follows: TGTGCCAGCAGCTTGTCTAGCGTCCCTATGGGTGAGCAGTTCTTC. Protein product: CASSLSSVPMGEQFF.

The rearrangement uses TRBV19 and TRBJ2-7; D may be TRBD1 (5 bases). Germline lookup yields CDR1 LNHDA and CDR2 SQIVND (reference sequence). CDR3 size: 13 residues. Trimming left V 5 bases short and J 1 base short, with 9 bases between. The CDR3 is CASSPQGSYEQYF. CDR3 nucleotides: TGTGCCAGTAGTCCGCAGGGTTCCTACGAGCAGTACTTC.

V and J are TRBV19 and TRBJ2-1; TRBD2 agrees at 7 bases. CDR1 LNHDA and CDR2 SQIVND come from the germline V gene (reference sequence). V was clipped by 5 bases and J by 11 bases; unmatched bases: 18. This CDR3 spans 16 amino acids. The CDR3 is CASSGVDSSSGKQQFF. The CDR3 coding sequence is TGTGCCAGTAGTGGGGTAGATTCGTCTAGCGGAAAACAGCAGTTCTTC.

This clone was detected once. The chain links TRBV20-1 to TRBJ2-2; D is ambiguous. CDR3 size: 13 residues. From germline, CDR1 is DFQATT and CDR2 SNEGSKA (reference sequence). The V gene lost 3 bases and the J gene lost 1 base, with 6 bases spanning the gap. In DNA, the CDR3 is TGCAGTGCTAGTCTATTGAACACCGGGGAGCTGTTTTTT. Translation gives CSASLLNTGELFF.

V gene TRBV7-2 combines with J gene TRBJ2-5; 7 bases match TRBD2. The CDR3 is 14 residues long. V was clipped by 3 bases and J by 3 bases; unmatched bases: 4. CDR1 and CDR2 from the germline V gene are SGHTA and FQGNSA. The CDR3 here is CASSFTSAEETQYF. The CDR3 DNA reads TGTGCCAGCAGCTTTACTAGCGCCGAAGAGACCCAGTACTTC.